These 31 T cell receptor beta chains were sequenced from one sample in a study of T cells after yellow fever vaccination. MiXCR, run by TCRdb on the 5' RACE reads, gives a single entry per CDR3 protein. The data contain approximately 300,000 distinct CDR3 sequences, around 10% of them singletons. Here the sequenced sample was CD4+ T cells sorted from PBMCs, taken 45 days after the yellow fever booster vaccination. The receptor set was obtained from a man younger than 35 who received the YFV17D yellow fever vaccine.

This clonotype was seen many times. The V call is TRBV5-1, the J call TRBJ2-3; the D is unclear. The ends were cut back, 6 bases at V and 0 bases at J, with 14 bases in the middle. Looked up from germline, CDR1 is SGHRS and CDR2 is YFSETQ. The CDR3 sequence is 15 residues long. DNA of the CDR3: TGCGCCAGCACCCACGACGCGGTGAGCACAGATACGCAGTATTTT. This encodes CASTHDAVSTDTQYF.

The V gene is TRBV7-2, the J gene TRBJ2-5, with 8 bases matching TRBD2. Germline trimming cut 5 bases from V and 3 bases from J; bases unmatched to any gene: 2. Germline V lookup: CDR1 SGHTA, CDR2 FQGNSA. CDR3 length: 13 residues. The CDR3 loop is CASSAGLEETQYF. The CDR3 coding sequence is TGTGCCAGCAGCGCGGGACTAGAAGAGACCCAGTACTTC.

This clonotype was counted many times. V gene TRBV12-3 or TRBV12-4 combines with J gene TRBJ2-2; tentatively, D is TRBD1 (5 bases). V was trimmed by 6 bases and J by 0 bases, leaving 14 bases between them. This CDR3 comprises 16 residues. In DNA form, the CDR3 reads TGTGCCAGCAGCCAGGGTCTGGGATCGAACACCGGGGAGCTGTTTTTT. This gives the protein CASSQGLGSNTGELFF.

The genes are TRBV7-9 and TRBJ2-5; D perhaps matches TRBD1 (5 bases). V lost 4 bases, J lost 1 base, and 10 bases lay in between. The CDR3 runs 14 residues. Germline CDR1 reads SEHNR; CDR2 reads FQNEAQ (reference sequence). The CDR3 is CASSSRVLQETQYF. The CDR3 bases are TGTGCCAGCAGCTCCAGGGTTCTCCAAGAGACCCAGTACTTC.

V is TRBV7-2 and J is TRBJ2-3, with TRBD2 identical over 9 bases. The CDR3 runs to 18 residues. V shed 4 bases, J shed 8 bases, and the junction held 19 bases outside the gene matches. Germline assignment: CDR1 SGHTA and CDR2 FQGNSA. The CDR3 region has the DNA TGTGCCAGCAGCTCCCCAGCAGCGGGGGGCCCATCTGCCACTACGCAGTATTTT. It specifies CASSSPAAGGPSATTQYF.

This chain joins TRBV24-1 and TRBJ2-1, with 14 bases lining up with TRBD2. The CDR3 has 16 amino acids. The V segment lost 1 base and the J segment 7 bases; nucleotides outside the gene matches: 2. Germline loops: CDR1 KGHDR, CDR2 SFDVKD. CDR3 DNA sequence: TGTGCCACCAGTGATTTTGGGACTAGCGGGGGAAATGAGCAGTTCTTC. Protein: CATSDFGTSGGNEQFF.

The chain is built from TRBV30 and TRBJ2-7; D perhaps matches TRBD1 (6 bases). Germline V gives CDR1 GTSNPN, CDR2 SVGIG (reference sequence). The CDR3 is made up of 15 amino acids. The V and J ends lost 5 bases and 3 bases respectively, with 20 bases between them. This CDR3 reads CAWGHRDIGYYEQYF. The CDR3 DNA follows: TGTGCCTGGGGCCACCGGGACATCGGGTACTACGAGCAGTACTTC.

This clonotype has more than one count but fewer than ten. The V and J genes are TRBV20-1 and TRBJ2-2; 10 nucleotides match TRBD2. J was trimmed by 4 bases and V by 6 bases; bases with no gene match: 8. The CDR3 contains 15 residues. Germline V gene data show CDR1 as DFQATT and CDR2 as SNEGSKA (reference sequence). CDR3 residues: CSAMAGTSATGELFF. CDR3 in DNA: TGCAGTGCCATGGCCGGGACTAGCGCCACCGGGGAGCTGTTTTTT.

This rearrangement joins TRBV18 to TRBJ2-3; 13 nucleotides line up with TRBD2. In germline, CDR1 is KGHSH, CDR2 LQKENI. The CDR3 contains 19 residues. After removal of 3 bases from V and 0 bases from J, the junction contained 9 bases not matched to a gene. CDR3 coding DNA: TGTGCCAGCTCACCGCGGACTAGCGGGGGCTCGACTAGCACAGATACGCAGTATTTT. This codes for CASSPRTSGGSTSTDTQYF.

This clonotype was seen more than once but under ten times. The chain couples TRBV7-3 to TRBJ1-1; D possibly corresponds to TRBD1 (5 bases). Germline loops: CDR1 SGHTA, CDR2 FQGTGA. V was trimmed by 5 bases and J by 10 bases, leaving 20 bases between them. The CDR3 consists of 14 residues. Written as DNA, the CDR3 is TGTGCCAGCAGCACAACAGGAGACCCGGTGGGAGCTTTCTTT. This encodes CASSTTGDPVGAFF.

This clonotype was seen more than once but under ten times. This sequence joins TRBV5-1 and TRBJ2-1, with D perhaps given as TRBD1 or TRBD2 (5 bases each). Trimming cost V 0 bases and J 10 bases, with 8 bases left between them. Looked up from germline, CDR1 is SGHRS and CDR2 is YFSETQ. This CDR3 is 12 amino acids long. This chain's CDR3 is CASSLDGDEQFF. CDR3 nucleotides: TGCGCCAGCAGCTTGGATGGGGACGAGCAGTTCTTC. Looking up the rest from reference TRBV5-1 and TRBJ2-1 gives the full variable domain: KAGVTQTPRYLIKTRGQQVTLSCSPISGHRSVSWYQQTPGQGLQFLFEYFSETQRNKGNFPGRFSGRQFSNSRSEMNVSTLELGDSALYLCASSLDGDEQFFGPGTRLTVL.

This clonotype was found a few times. The chain couples TRBV28 to TRBJ2-3, with D maybe TRBD1 (6 bases). Trimming cost V 4 bases and J 0 bases, with 14 bases left between them. The length of the CDR3 is 16 residues. Germline values: CDR1 MDHEN, CDR2 SYDVKM. DNA of the CDR3: TGTGCCAGCAGTTCCCCGGGACACTTTAGCACAGATACGCAGTATTTT. This encodes CASSSPGHFSTDTQYF. The full variable domain, with the rest looked up from reference TRBV28 and TRBJ2-3, is DVKVTQSSRYLVKRTGEKVFLECVQDMDHENMFWYRQDPGLGLRLIYFSYDVKMKEKGDIPEGYSVSREKKERFSLILESASTNQTSMYLCASSSPGHFSTDTQYFGPGTRLTVL.

This clonotype was seen more than once but under ten times. J is TRBJ2-1 and V is TRBV4-1; D is uncertain. The CDR3 spans 13 residues. The V gene's germline CDR1 is MGHRA and CDR2 YSYEKL. With 3 bases removed from V and 10 bases from J, the gap between germline ends came to 13 bases. The CDR3 loop reads CASSHPRSFEQFF. CDR3 DNA sequence: TGCGCCAGCAGCCACCCCAGGAGCTTCGAGCAGTTCTTC.

This clonotype occurred a few times. V gene TRBV2 combines with J gene TRBJ2-2; D uncertain. The V end was cut by 5 bases, the J end by 3 bases, with 13 bases between. The CDR3 loop spans 15 amino acids. The germline CDR1 and CDR2 sequences are SNHLY and FYNNEI. The CDR3 loop is CASSYLGFDTGELFF. The CDR3 DNA sequence: TGTGCCAGCAGTTACCTAGGTTTTGACACCGGGGAGCTGTTTTTT.

This clonotype has a handful of counts. This chain connects TRBV24-1 to TRBJ1-2; D gene uncertain. Trimming removed 3 bases from V and 2 bases from J, with 3 bases in between. The CDR3 extends over 12 amino acids. CDR1 is KGHDR and CDR2 is SFDVKD in the germline V gene. The CDR3 spells CATSDMNYGYTF. The CDR3 DNA follows: TGTGCCACCAGTGATATGAACTATGGCTACACCTTC.

This clonotype was recorded at least ten times. This chain uses TRBV4-3 with TRBJ1-3; perhaps TRBD1 as D (5 bases). The CDR3 runs 14 residues. Trimming cost V 4 bases and J 3 bases, with 10 bases left between them. Germline assignment: CDR1 LGHNA and CDR2 YSLEER. The chain's CDR3 is CASSPWDRGNTIYF. DNA for the CDR3: TGCGCCAGCAGCCCCTGGGACCGTGGAAACACCATATATTTT.

Many counts were recorded for this clonotype. The genes are TRBV11-2 and TRBJ2-1; D may be TRBD1 or TRBD2 (5 bases each). Germline assignment: CDR1 SGHAT and CDR2 FQNNGV. Trimming took 4 bases from V and 4 from J, leaving 17 bases between them. CDR3 length equals 16 residues. The CDR3 nucleotides are TGTGCCAGCAGCTCCCGAGTATGGGGGAGTTACAATGAGCAGTTCTTC. Encoded protein: CASSSRVWGSYNEQFF. Together with reference TRBV11-2 and TRBJ2-1, the CDR3 gives the full variable domain: EAGVAQSPRYKIIEKRQSVAFWCNPISGHATLYWYQQILGQGPKLLIQFQNNGVVDDSQLPKDRFSAERLKGVDSTLKIQPAKLEDSAVYLCASSSRVWGSYNEQFFGPGTRLTVL.

This clonotype has just a few counts. The J gene is TRBJ1-6, the V gene TRBV19; a weak D match, TRBD1 (6 bases). This CDR3 is built from 13 residues. CDR1 LNHDA and CDR2 SQIVND come from the germline V gene (reference sequence). Trimming cost V 4 bases and J 7 bases, with 8 bases left between them. The DNA of the CDR3 is TGTGCCAGTAGTACCCAGGGGAATTCACCCCTCCACTTT. This codes for CASSTQGNSPLHF.

In its sample, this clonotype was seen a few times. The genes are TRBV20-1 and TRBJ2-7, with a tentative D call TRBD2 (6 bases). The CDR3 covers 14 residues. Germline V gene sequence: CDR1 DFQATT, CDR2 SNEGSKA (reference sequence). The V and J ends lost 0 bases and 1 base respectively, with 10 bases between them. Written as DNA, the CDR3 is TGCAGTGCTAGAGATCCACGGGGGTCCTACGAGCAGTACGTC. Translated, it gives CSARDPRGSYEQYV.

This clonotype was counted at least ten times. This rearrangement joins TRBV12-3 or TRBV12-4 to TRBJ2-1, with 10 nucleotides matching TRBD2. CDR3 size: 17 residues. With V trimmed by 0 bases and J by 8 bases, 10 bases remained unmatched. CDR3 nucleotides: TGTGCCAGCAGTTTAGCCTTAGCGGGGGGTGGGATCGATGAGCAGTTCTTC. Its protein is CASSLALAGGGIDEQFF.

The V call is TRBV7-8, the J call TRBJ1-2; perhaps TRBD1 as D (5 bases). V lost 3 bases, J lost 1 base, and 12 bases lay in between. Germline CDR1 SGHVS, CDR2 FQNEAQ. The length of the CDR3 is 15 residues. The CDR3 here is CASSLEGAGNYGYTF. The DNA for the CDR3 is TGTGCCAGCAGCTTGGAAGGGGCTGGTAACTATGGCTACACCTTC.

The rearrangement joins TRBV5-1 to TRBJ1-4, with 7 bases matching TRBD1. The CDR3 has 14 residues. Germline V CDR1 and CDR2: SGHRS, YFSETQ. After removal of 0 bases from V and 8 bases from J, the junction contained 4 bases not matched to a gene. The CDR3 region is CASSLGGTEEKLFF. The CDR3 nucleotides are TGCGCCAGCAGCTTGGGGGGGACAGAGGAAAAACTGTTTTTT.

Of note for this clonotype: This could be a read error, since a much larger clone is one nucleotide away. The V call is TRBV4-3, the J call TRBJ1-4, with D perhaps TRBD1 (6 bases). CDR1 and CDR2 from the germline V gene are LGHNA and YSLEER. This CDR3 is built from 21 residues. CDR3 coding DNA: TGCTCCAGCAGCCAACTTGTGATGGTCGCAGGGGCGAGTGCAACTAATGAAAAACTGTTTTTT. Translation gives CSSSQLVMVAGASATNEKLFF.

This clonotype was found many times. The genes are TRBV6-5 and TRBJ2-3; 8 nucleotides agree with TRBD1. This CDR3 has 15 residues. The trim removed 6 bases at V and 5 bases at J, leaving 10 bases unmatched. Looked up from germline, CDR1 is MNHEY and CDR2 is SVGAGI. The CDR3: CASRTDREVGDTQYF. CDR3 bases: TGTGCCAGCAGGACGGACAGGGAGGTTGGAGATACGCAGTATTTT.

The CDR3 loop is CSAKLGAGGPMNTEAFF. The CDR3 DNA sequence: TGCAGTGCTAAATTGGGGGCAGGGGGCCCCATGAACACTGAAGCTTTCTTT. The V gene is TRBV20-1, the J gene TRBJ1-1, with 8 positions matching TRBD1. V shed 4 bases and J 0 bases; nucleotides not matched to a gene: 13. Germline CDR1 reads DFQATT; CDR2 reads SNEGSKA (reference sequence). The CDR3 is 17 amino acids.

The rearrangement links TRBV12-3 or TRBV12-4 to TRBJ2-5; TRBD1 aligns across 7 bases. This CDR3 has 14 amino acids. V lost 7 bases to trimming and J lost 5 bases; unmatched junction nucleotides: 10. The DNA of the CDR3 is TGTGCCAGCAATAGACAGGGTTACATGGAGACCCAGTACTTC. Its translation is CASNRQGYMETQYF.

This clonotype was found a few times. The genes are TRBV4-3 and TRBJ2-3; a weak D match, TRBD2 (7 bases). Germline values: CDR1 LGHNA, CDR2 YSLEER. Trimming left V 1 base short and J 3 bases short, with 20 bases between. The CDR3 totals 18 residues. In nucleotides, the CDR3 is TGCGCCAGCAGCCAAGTTAGCGGGCAGGGGCGAATTACAGATACGCAGTATTTT. Protein sequence: CASSQVSGQGRITDTQYF.

The CDR3 spells CSANRDTNTEAFF. CDR3 DNA sequence: TGCAGTGCTAACCGGGACACGAACACTGAAGCTTTCTTT. This chain connects TRBV20-1 to TRBJ1-1; D perhaps matches TRBD1 (6 bases). Germline assignment: CDR1 DFQATT and CDR2 SNEGSKA (reference sequence). V shed 4 bases and J shed 1 base, with 10 bases lying between them. The CDR3 has 13 residues.

The CDR3 spells CASTLWGTEQFF. In DNA form, the CDR3 reads TGTGCCAGCACCCTATGGGGTACTGAGCAGTTCTTC. The rearrangement links TRBV11-2 to TRBJ2-1; D not resolved. In germline, CDR1 is SGHAT, CDR2 FQNNGV. This CDR3 comprises 12 residues. Trimming removed 7 bases from V and 9 bases from J, with 13 bases in between.

The J gene is TRBJ2-3, the V gene TRBV12-3 or TRBV12-4, with no clear D. This CDR3 has 15 residues. The V and J ends lost 4 bases and 1 base respectively, with 12 bases between them. The CDR3 DNA reads TGTGCCAGCAGTTACAGTAGCTTCGGCACAGATACGCAGTATTTT. Protein product: CASSYSSFGTDTQYF.

The chain employs TRBV25-1 and TRBJ2-3; TRBD2 matches at 12 bases. There are 16 residues in the CDR3. With V trimmed by 8 bases and J by 2 bases, 8 bases remained unmatched. Germline values: CDR1 MGHDK, CDR2 SYGVNS. In nucleotides, the CDR3 is TGTGCCAGCCCCGAGGGACTAGCGGGCCACACAGATACGCAGTATTTT. This translates into CASPEGLAGHTDTQYF.